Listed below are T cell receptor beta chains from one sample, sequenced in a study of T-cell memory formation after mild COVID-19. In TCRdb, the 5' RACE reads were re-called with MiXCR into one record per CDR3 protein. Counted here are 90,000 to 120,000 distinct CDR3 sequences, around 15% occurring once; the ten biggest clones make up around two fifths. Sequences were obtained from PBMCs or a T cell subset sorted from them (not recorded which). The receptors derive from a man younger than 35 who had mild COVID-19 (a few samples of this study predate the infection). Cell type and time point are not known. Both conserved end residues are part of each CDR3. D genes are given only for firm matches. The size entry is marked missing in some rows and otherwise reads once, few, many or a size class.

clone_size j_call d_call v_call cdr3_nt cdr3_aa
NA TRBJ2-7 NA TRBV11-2 TGTGCCAGCAGCCCGGCGGGACAGTCCTACGAGCAGTACTTC CASSPAGQSYEQYF
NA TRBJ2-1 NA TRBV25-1 TGTGCCAGCAGTGTTCTAGAGAACAATGAGCAGTTCTTC CASSVLENNEQFF
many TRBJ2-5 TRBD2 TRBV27 TGTGCCAGCAGTTTGCGGGGGTATGTTCTCCAAGAGACCCAGTACTTC CASSLRGYVLQETQYF
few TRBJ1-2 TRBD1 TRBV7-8 TGTGCCAGCAGCTTAGATCGGACAGGGAGTTGGTATGGCTACACCTTC CASSLDRTGSWYGYTF
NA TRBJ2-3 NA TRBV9 TGTGCCAGCAGCGTTCGGGCAGGGAACACAGATACGCAGTATTTT CASSVRAGNTDTQYF
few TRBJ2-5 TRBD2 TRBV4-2 TGTGCCAGCAGCCAAGAGGTCTTACTAGCGGGGGCCGAGACCCAGTACTTC CASSQEVLLAGAETQYF
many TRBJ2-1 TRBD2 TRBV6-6 TGTGCCAGCAGTTACTCGTCTAGCGGGGGACACAATGAGCAGTTCTTC CASSYSSSGGHNEQFF
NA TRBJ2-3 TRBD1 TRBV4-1 TGCGCCAGCAGCCAGGAACCCGGGACAGGGGATACGCAGTATTTT CASSQEPGTGDTQYF
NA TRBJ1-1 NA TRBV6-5 TGTGCCAGCAGTTACTCGAAGGCGCTTGAAGCTTTCTTT CASSYSKALEAFF
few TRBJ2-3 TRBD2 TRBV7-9 TGTGCCAGCAGCCCGCCAGCGGGGCACACAGATACGCAGTATTTT CASSPPAGHTDTQYF